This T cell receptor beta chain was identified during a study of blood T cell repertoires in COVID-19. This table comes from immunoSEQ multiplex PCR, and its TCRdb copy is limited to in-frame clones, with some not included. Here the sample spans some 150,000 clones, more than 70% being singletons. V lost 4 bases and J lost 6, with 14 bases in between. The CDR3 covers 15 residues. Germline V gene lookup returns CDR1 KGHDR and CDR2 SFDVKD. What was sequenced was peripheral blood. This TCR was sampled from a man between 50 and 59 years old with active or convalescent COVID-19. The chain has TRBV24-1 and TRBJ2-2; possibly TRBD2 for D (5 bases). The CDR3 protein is CATSDAGLPSGELFF. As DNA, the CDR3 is TGTGCCACCAGTGACGCCGGACTCCCCTCCGGGGAGCTGTTTTTT.